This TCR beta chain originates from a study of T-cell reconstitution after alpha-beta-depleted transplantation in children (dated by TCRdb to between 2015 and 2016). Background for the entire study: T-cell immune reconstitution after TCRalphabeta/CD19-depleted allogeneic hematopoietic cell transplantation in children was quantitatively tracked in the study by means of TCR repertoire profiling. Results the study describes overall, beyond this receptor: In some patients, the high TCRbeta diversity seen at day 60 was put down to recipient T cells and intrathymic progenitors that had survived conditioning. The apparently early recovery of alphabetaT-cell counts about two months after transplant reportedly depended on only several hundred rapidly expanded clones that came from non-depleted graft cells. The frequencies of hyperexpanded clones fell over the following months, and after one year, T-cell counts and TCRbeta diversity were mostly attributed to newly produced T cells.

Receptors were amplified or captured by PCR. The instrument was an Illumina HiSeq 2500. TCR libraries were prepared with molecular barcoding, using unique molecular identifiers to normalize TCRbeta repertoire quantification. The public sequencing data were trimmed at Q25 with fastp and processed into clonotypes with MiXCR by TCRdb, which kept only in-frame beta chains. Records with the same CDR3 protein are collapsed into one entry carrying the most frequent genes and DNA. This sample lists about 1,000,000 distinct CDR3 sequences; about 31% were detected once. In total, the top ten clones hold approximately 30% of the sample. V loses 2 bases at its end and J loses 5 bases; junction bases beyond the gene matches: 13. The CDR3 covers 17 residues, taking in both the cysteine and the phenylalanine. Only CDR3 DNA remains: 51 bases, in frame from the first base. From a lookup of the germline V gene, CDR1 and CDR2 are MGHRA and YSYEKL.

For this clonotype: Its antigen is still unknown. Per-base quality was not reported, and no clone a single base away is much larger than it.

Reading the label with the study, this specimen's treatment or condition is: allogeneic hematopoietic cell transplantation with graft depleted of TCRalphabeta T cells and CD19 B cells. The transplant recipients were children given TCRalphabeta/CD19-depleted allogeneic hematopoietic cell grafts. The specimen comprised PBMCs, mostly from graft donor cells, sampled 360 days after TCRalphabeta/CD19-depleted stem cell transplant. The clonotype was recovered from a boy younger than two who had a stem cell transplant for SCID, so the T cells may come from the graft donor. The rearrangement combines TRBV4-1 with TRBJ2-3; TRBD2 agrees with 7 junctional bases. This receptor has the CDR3 CASSQYGGRQRGDTQYF. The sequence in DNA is TGCGCCAGCAGCCAATACGGGGGGAGGCAAAGAGGAGATACGCAGTATTTT.